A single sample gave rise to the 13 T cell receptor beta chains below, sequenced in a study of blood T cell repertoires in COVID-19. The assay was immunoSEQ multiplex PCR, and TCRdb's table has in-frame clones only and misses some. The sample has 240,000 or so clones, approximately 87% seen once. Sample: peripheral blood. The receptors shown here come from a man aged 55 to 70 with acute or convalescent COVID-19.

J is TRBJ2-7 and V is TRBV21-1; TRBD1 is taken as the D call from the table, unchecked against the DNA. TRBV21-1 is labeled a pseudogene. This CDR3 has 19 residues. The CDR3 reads CASSKRTPLKLLNSYEQYF. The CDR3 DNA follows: TGTGCCAGCAGCAAAAGGACACCTCTTAAACTCTTAAACTCCTACGAGCAGTACTTC.

CDR3 coding DNA: TGTGCCTGGAGTCCCGGGTCTAACAATGAGCAGTTCTTC. Translating it yields CAWSPGSNNEQFF. The genes are TRBV30 and TRBJ2-1; D uncertain. V was cut by 2 bases and J by 5 bases, with 10 bases left in between. Germline lookup yields CDR1 GTSNPN and CDR2 SVGIG (reference sequence). CDR3 size: 13 residues.

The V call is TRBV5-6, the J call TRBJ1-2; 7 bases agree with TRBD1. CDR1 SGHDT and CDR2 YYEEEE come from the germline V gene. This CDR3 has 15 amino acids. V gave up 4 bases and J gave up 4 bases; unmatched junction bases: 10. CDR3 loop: CASSPHRQGGYGYTF. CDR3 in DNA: TGTGCCAGCAGCCCCCATCGACAGGGAGGCTATGGCTACACCTTC.

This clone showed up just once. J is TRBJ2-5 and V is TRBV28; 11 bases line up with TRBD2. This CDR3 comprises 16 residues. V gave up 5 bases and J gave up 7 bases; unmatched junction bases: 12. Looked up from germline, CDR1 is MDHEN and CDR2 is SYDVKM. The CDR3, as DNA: TGTGCCAGCAGTCCCCCCTCCCTAGCGGGAGGCGTGACCCAGTACTTC. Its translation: CASSPPSLAGGVTQYF.

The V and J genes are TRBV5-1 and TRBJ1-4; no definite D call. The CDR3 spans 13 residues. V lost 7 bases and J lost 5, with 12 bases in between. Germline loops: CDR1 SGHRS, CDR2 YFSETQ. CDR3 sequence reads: CASAPTGNEKLFF. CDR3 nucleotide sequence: TGCGCCAGCGCCCCCACGGGAAATGAAAAACTGTTTTTT.

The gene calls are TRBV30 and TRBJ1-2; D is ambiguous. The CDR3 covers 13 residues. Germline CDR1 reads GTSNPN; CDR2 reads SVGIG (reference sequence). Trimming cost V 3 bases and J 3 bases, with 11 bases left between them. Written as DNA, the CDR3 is TGTGCCTGGAGCGGGAGGACTGACTATGGCTACACCTTC. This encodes CAWSGRTDYGYTF. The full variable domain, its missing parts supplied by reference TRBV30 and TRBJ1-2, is SQTIHQWPATLVQPVGSPLSLECTVEGTSNPNLYWYRQAAGRGLQLLFYSVGIGQISSEVPQNLSASRPQDRQFILSSKKLLLSDSGFYLCAWSGRTDYGYTFGSGTRLTVV.

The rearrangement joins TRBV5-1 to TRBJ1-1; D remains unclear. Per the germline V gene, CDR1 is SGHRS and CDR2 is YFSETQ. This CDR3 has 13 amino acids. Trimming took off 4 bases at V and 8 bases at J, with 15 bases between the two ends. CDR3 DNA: TGCGCCAGCAGCATTGGGCCCCGCCGGGAAGCTTTCTTT. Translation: CASSIGPRREAFF.

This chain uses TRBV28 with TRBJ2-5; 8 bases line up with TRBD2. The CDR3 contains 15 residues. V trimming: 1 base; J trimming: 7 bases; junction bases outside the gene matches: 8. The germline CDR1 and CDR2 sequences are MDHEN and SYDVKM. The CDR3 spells CASSLFREGLGTQYF. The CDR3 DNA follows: TGTGCCAGCAGTTTATTTCGGGAGGGCCTTGGGACCCAGTACTTC.

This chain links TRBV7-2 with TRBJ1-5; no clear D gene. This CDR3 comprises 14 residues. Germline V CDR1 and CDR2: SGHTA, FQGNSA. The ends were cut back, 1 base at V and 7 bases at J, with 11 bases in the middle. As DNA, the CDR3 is TGTGCCAGCAGCTTAGATGGAGGGTGGCAGCCCCAGCATTTT. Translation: CASSLDGGWQPQHF.

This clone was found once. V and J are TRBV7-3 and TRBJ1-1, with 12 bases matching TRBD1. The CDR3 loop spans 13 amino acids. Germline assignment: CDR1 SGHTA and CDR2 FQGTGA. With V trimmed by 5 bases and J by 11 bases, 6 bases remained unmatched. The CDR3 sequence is CASSAGTGGSAFF. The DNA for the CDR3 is TGTGCCAGCAGCGCCGGGACAGGGGGCTCGGCTTTCTTT.

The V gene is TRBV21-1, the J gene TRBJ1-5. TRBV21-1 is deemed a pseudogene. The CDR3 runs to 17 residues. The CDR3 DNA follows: TGTGCCAGCAGCAAAGCGTCGAGGGCAGGGAGGCATCAGCCCCAGCATTTT. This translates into CASSKASRAGRHQPQHF.

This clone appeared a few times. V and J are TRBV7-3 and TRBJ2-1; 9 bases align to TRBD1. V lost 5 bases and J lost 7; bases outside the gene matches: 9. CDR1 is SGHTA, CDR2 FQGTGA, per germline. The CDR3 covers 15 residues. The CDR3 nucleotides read TGTGCCAGCAGCCTCAACAGGGGGCGAGATAATGAGCAGTTCTTC. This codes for CASSLNRGRDNEQFF.

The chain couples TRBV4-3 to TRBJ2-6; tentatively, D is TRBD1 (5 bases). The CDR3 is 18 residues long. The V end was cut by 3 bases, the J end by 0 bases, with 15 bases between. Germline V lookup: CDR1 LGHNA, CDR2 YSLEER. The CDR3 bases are TGCGCCAGCAGCCAGCGGACACCGCTAGGCTCTGGGGCCAACGTCCTGACTTTC. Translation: CASSQRTPLGSGANVLTF.